This entry lists 19 T cell receptor beta chains sequenced from one sample in a study of cytomegalovirus exposure and HLA in healthy donors. It was with 60 Vbeta and 13 Jbeta primers that the PCR ran. TCRdb's table, derived via immunoSEQ multiplex PCR, lists solely in-frame clones and lacks some. The table records 150,000 to 200,000 clones, approximately 82% of them present only once. Sequencing input: PBMCs. The receptors were gathered from a man aged 35 to 55 in good health and CMV-seropositive.

As regards this clone: Germline is not matched at one junction end, which may reflect a read error. The chain has TRBV7-9 and TRBJ2-2, with 10 bases identical to TRBD1. The CDR3 is made up of 16 amino acids. Germline CDR1 is SEHNR and CDR2 is FQNEAQ (reference sequence). The DNA for the CDR3 is TGTTCCAGCAGCAGCCGGGACAGGGGTACCACCGGGGAGCTGTTTTTT. It translates to CSSSSRDRGTTGELFF.

This chain uses TRBV7-2 with TRBJ1-1; D perhaps matches TRBD1 (5 bases). From germline, CDR1 is SGHTA and CDR2 FQGNSA. The CDR3 has 17 residues. V was shortened by 5 bases and J by 0 bases, with 19 bases between the two germline ends. The DNA for the CDR3 is TGTGCCAGCAGCCAGCGGGCGGGGGGATATATGAACACTGAAGCTTTCTTT. Its protein product is CASSQRAGGYMNTEAFF.

This rearrangement joins TRBV6-6 to TRBJ1-1; D might be TRBD1 (6 bases). Trimming shortened V by 6 bases and J by 10 bases, and 21 bases separated the two germline ends. CDR1 and CDR2 (germline): MNHNY, SVGAGI (reference sequence). The CDR3 length is 14 residues. CDR3 loop: CASRAPSGGAGAFF. DNA for the CDR3: TGTGCCAGCAGAGCCCCTAGTGGGGGGGCGGGAGCTTTCTTT.

The chain has TRBV6-5 and TRBJ1-1; the match to TRBD1 covers 8 bases. The CDR3 has 15 amino acids. Germline CDR1 and CDR2: MNHEY and SVGAGI. With V trimmed by 10 bases and J by 7 bases, 17 bases remained unmatched. CDR3 sequence reads: CATRLNRGNEGEAFF. CDR3 DNA: TGTGCCACGAGACTAAACAGGGGGAATGAGGGTGAAGCTTTCTTT.

This clone has more than one count but fewer than ten. V gene TRBV11-2 combines with J gene TRBJ1-1; D possibly corresponds to TRBD1 (5 bases). The CDR3 has 19 amino acids. V lost 1 base and J 0 bases, leaving 21 bases between the germline ends. Per the germline V gene, CDR1 is SGHAT and CDR2 is FQNNGV. CDR3 region: CASSLVHPRVPSMNTEAFF. The CDR3 region has the DNA TGTGCCAGCAGCTTAGTTCACCCCAGGGTCCCATCTATGAACACTGAAGCTTTCTTT.

V gene TRBV11-2 combines with J gene TRBJ2-7, with 7 bases identical to TRBD2. The CDR3 is 15 residues long. Germline loops: CDR1 SGHAT, CDR2 FQNNGV. The V segment lost 5 bases and the J segment 2 bases; nucleotides outside the gene matches: 9. CDR3 residues: CASSREGLPPYEQYF. The CDR3 bases are TGTGCCAGCAGCCGCGAGGGACTACCACCCTACGAGCAGTACTTC. The whole variable domain, remainder taken from reference TRBV11-2 and TRBJ2-7, is EAGVAQSPRYKIIEKRQSVAFWCNPISGHATLYWYQQILGQGPKLLIQFQNNGVVDDSQLPKDRFSAERLKGVDSTLKIQPAKLEDSAVYLCASSREGLPPYEQYFGPGTRLTVT.

V and J are TRBV9 and TRBJ1-2; TRBD1 might be the D (6 bases). The CDR3 consists of 18 residues. The germline gives CDR1 SGDLS, CDR2 YYNGEE. V dropped 3 bases and J dropped 6 bases, with 27 bases sitting between them. CDR3 sequence (DNA): TGTGCCAGCAGCGGCGAAGGGCGCAGGGGCCGCCCCCCTAATGGCTACACCTTC. It is translated as CASSGEGRRGRPPNGYTF.

The chain recombines TRBV5-5 with TRBJ1-1; TRBD1 agrees at 8 bases. The CDR3 extends over 14 amino acids. V lost 6 bases to trimming and J lost 3 bases; unmatched junction nucleotides: 7. Germline CDR1 and CDR2: SGHKS and YYEKEE (reference sequence). This CDR3 is CASIEDRAYTEAFF. CDR3 nucleotides: TGTGCCAGCATCGAGGACAGGGCGTACACTGAAGCTTTCTTT.

The V call is TRBV5-1, the J call TRBJ1-2; perhaps TRBD1 as D (6 bases). The CDR3 is 13 residues long. V gave up 2 bases and J gave up 10 bases, with 15 bases separating them. Germline CDR1 reads SGHRS; CDR2 reads YFSETQ. CDR3: CASSFPSGAVYTF. CDR3 nucleotides: TGCGCCAGCAGCTTTCCCTCAGGGGCTGTCTACACCTTC. The whole variable domain, filled in from reference TRBV5-1 and TRBJ1-2, reads KAGVTQTPRYLIKTRGQQVTLSCSPISGHRSVSWYQQTPGQGLQFLFEYFSETQRNKGNFPGRFSGRQFSNSRSEMNVSTLELGDSALYLCASSFPSGAVYTFGSGTRLTVV.

The chain has TRBV13 and TRBJ2-5, with 8 bases fitting TRBD2. Looked up from germline, CDR1 is PRHDT and CDR2 is FYEKMQ (reference sequence). The J segment lost 5 bases and the V segment lost 5 bases, leaving 13 bases of the junction unmatched. The CDR3 loop spans 16 amino acids. The CDR3, as DNA: TGTGCCAGCAGCGATCGTATCGGGGGGGAAGGGGAGACCCAGTACTTC. As protein: CASSDRIGGEGETQYF.

The chain uses TRBV28 and TRBJ2-1, with D uncertain. V gave up 9 bases and J gave up 4 bases, with 10 bases separating them. Germline assignment: CDR1 MDHEN and CDR2 SYDVKM. CDR3 length: 12 residues. CDR3 bases: TGTGCCAGTTACCAGATTTACAATGAGCAGTTCTTC. Translation gives CASYQIYNEQFF. Supplemented by reference TRBV28 and TRBJ2-1, the full variable domain reads DVKVTQSSRYLVKRTGEKVFLECVQDMDHENMFWYRQDPGLGLRLIYFSYDVKMKEKGDIPEGYSVSREKKERFSLILESASTNQTSMYLCASYQIYNEQFFGPGTRLTVL.

The gene calls are TRBV15 and TRBJ2-1; 9 bases line up with TRBD2. This CDR3 comprises 13 residues. Germline V gene data show CDR1 as LNHNV and CDR2 as YYDKDF (reference sequence). The trim removed 3 bases at V and 9 bases at J, leaving 3 bases unmatched. This CDR3 is CATSRGSGGEQFF. The CDR3 bases are TGTGCCACCAGCAGGGGTAGCGGGGGTGAGCAGTTCTTC.

The chain couples TRBV9 to TRBJ2-1; the D gene is possibly TRBD2 (6 bases). V lost 1 base, J lost 2 bases, and 19 bases lay in between. This CDR3 comprises 18 residues. Germline CDR1 is SGDLS and CDR2 is YYNGEE. The CDR3 DNA follows: TGTGCCAGCAGCGTATCGGCCCTCCGGGAGACCCCCTACAATGAGCAGTTCTTC. Translating it yields CASSVSALRETPYNEQFF.

This chain uses TRBV5-1 with TRBJ1-3; D possibly corresponds to TRBD1 (5 bases). Per germline, CDR1 SGHRS and CDR2 YFSETQ. V shed 2 bases and J shed 0 bases, with 9 bases lying between them. The CDR3 is made up of 15 amino acids. The DNA for the CDR3 is TGCGCCAGCAGCTTTCACGGGGGCTCTGGAAACACCATATATTTT. It translates to CASSFHGGSGNTIYF.

The chain links TRBV7-9 to TRBJ2-7, with TRBD2 matching over 7 bases. V lost 4 bases and J lost 0; bases outside the gene matches: 6. The CDR3 length is 15 residues. Germline V lookup: CDR1 SEHNR, CDR2 FQNEAQ (reference sequence). As DNA, the CDR3 is TGTGCCAGCAGCTCGTGGGGAGGGAGCTCCTACGAGCAGTACTTC. Translated: CASSSWGGSSYEQYF.

The chain has TRBV27 and TRBJ2-7; a possible D gene is TRBD1 (6 bases). Trimming removed 8 bases at V and 2 bases at J, with 16 bases between. Germline V gene sequence: CDR1 MNHEY, CDR2 SMNVEV (reference sequence). This CDR3 is 14 amino acids long. CDR3 in amino acids: CASGVGGAPYEQYF. The CDR3 nucleotides read TGTGCCAGCGGTGTAGGGGGAGCCCCCTACGAGCAGTACTTC.

This chain uses TRBV7-8 with TRBJ2-2, with TRBD2 matching over 11 bases. V lost 7 bases, J lost 0 bases, and 4 bases stayed unmatched. CDR1 and CDR2 from the germline V gene are SGHVS and FQNEAQ. The length of the CDR3 is 16 residues. The CDR3 sequence: CASIDSGRANTGELFF. As DNA, the CDR3 is TGTGCCAGCATTGATAGCGGGAGGGCGAACACCGGGGAGCTGTTTTTT.

The chain joins TRBV5-6 to TRBJ1-3, with D uncertain. CDR3 size: 15 residues. CDR1 SGHDT and CDR2 YYEEEE come from the germline V gene. V was shortened by 0 bases and J by 1 base, with 8 bases between the two germline ends. The CDR3 DNA sequence: TGTGCCAGCAGCTTGGCACAGCTTTCTGGAAACACCATATATTTT. It codes for CASSLAQLSGNTIYF.

This chain uses TRBV11-3 with TRBJ1-1; a weak D match, TRBD1 (5 bases). The CDR3 contains 14 residues. Germline CDR1 is SGHNT and CDR2 is YENEEA. Trimming stripped 5 bases from V and 1 base from J, with 11 bases between. In nucleotides, the CDR3 is TGTGCCAGCAGCCCAGGGCACCCGAACACTGAAGCTTTCTTT. It translates to CASSPGHPNTEAFF.